What follows describes a single T cell receptor beta chain. What antigen it recognizes has not been identified. It has no much larger one-base neighbor in the sample; base qualities were not kept. CDR1 and CDR2 are drawn from the germline V gene: SQVTM, ANQGSEA. The cysteine opens and the phenylalanine closes a CDR3 of 15 amino acids. CDR3 DNA only is kept here, 45 bases in frame from base 1. V trim: 1 base; J trim: 6 bases; unmatched bases: 7. In the prospective study, participants were 18 to 89 years old, resided in approximately 25 geographic areas of the United States, and were enrolled through a virtual design. Cohort assignment in the prospective study relied on participant-reported clinical history from a screening survey and a study questionnaire. Recovered participants in ImmuneRACE Cohort 3 were defined as having two consecutive negative NP/OP PCR tests, clearance from a healthcare professional, or resolution of symptoms. In the prospective study, mobile phlebotomists collected whole blood, serum and a nasopharyngeal or oropharyngeal swab from each participant. Additional blood draws and questionnaires over an approximately two-month period could optionally be provided by prospective study participants. Before DNA extraction, prospective study blood samples were shipped either frozen or at room temperature.

The source of the sample is a study of blood T cell repertoires in COVID-19 (dated by TCRdb to 2018 to 2020). Looking at the study overall: Collaborator samples came from the United States, Italy and Spain and covered acute and convalescent phases of COVID-19. The material from the prospective study consisted of cDNA or gDNA derived from T cells, B-cell-depleted T cells, or PBMCs. Subjects who had been exposed to COVID-19, were actively infected with it, or had recovered from it provided the deeply sampled blood TCRbeta repertoires that made up the dataset. The repertoires were released in a freely available public database meant as a resource for research on the immune response to SARS-CoV-2. Samples came from the ongoing ImmuneRACE study (first 160 participants) plus 1,254 subjects from 6 global collaborators. Nearly every sample came with metadata listing a de-identified subject ID, COVID-19 status, age in years and sex. HLA class I and class II types, where available, came from metadata supplied by the sample provider rather than from assay-based typing.

TCRbeta CDR3 regions were amplified from genomic DNA by means of the immunoSEQ Assay, a bias-controlled multiplex PCR. Processing in the source paper ran as follows. The number of nucleated cells in each sample was estimated by amplification of reference gene primers within the assay. To quantify the absolute abundance of each unique TCRbeta CDR3 rearrangement, sequence reads were collapsed and filtered. For each sample, productive Simpson clonality was calculated as the square root of Simpson's diversity index over productive rearrangements. TCRdb carries this immuneACCESS record with in-frame sequences only. Its versions omit some clonotypes, under half of them owing to an unresolved V gene in the studies checked, with the rest unexplained. The V and J calls and clone size are taken from that table; D and trimming were inferred from the DNA. Counted in this sample were over 150,000 clones; less than 90% of them appeared once. The ten largest make up roughly 7.3% of the sample.

The full study reports these points: The quantity of clinical and demographic metadata differed by source and by participant and was supplied without curation.

The TCR comes from a woman between 50 and 59 years old who had recovered from COVID-19. In this chain, TRBV29-1 is recombined with TRBJ1-1, and 11 junctional nucleotides match TRBD1. The material sequenced was PBMCs or T cells enriched from blood (not recorded which). The CDR3 here reads CSVEGTGGAYAEAFF. The DNA sequence reads TGCAGCGTTGAAGGGACAGGGGGCGCGTACGCTGAAGCTTTCTTT.